A selection of T cell receptor beta chains follows, all from one sample in a study of blood T cell repertoires in COVID-19. Profiled with immunoSEQ multiplex PCR; TCRdb holds only in-frame clones, not every one. The table includes about 100,000 clones, 70% to 90% detected once. Material for sequencing was peripheral blood. The receptors were sampled from a human donor with COVID-19, enrolled during active disease. The donor label of this sample is uncertain. Each CDR3 is given with its conserved first and last residue. A D gene is named only where the DNA matches it firmly. Part of the rows lack a size; the others show once, few, many or a class for expanded clones.

j_gene: TRBJ1-6; abundance: once; d_gene: TRBD1; v_gene: TRBV15; len: 16; CDR3nt: TGTGCCACCAGCAGAGGGGACAGGGCCGGGAATTCACCCCTCCACTTT; CDR3aa: CATSRGDRAGNSPLHF
j_gene: TRBJ2-7; abundance: .; d_gene: TRBD1; v_gene: TRBV9; len: 16; CDR3nt: TGTGCCAGCAGCGTAGGGGTAGGGACAGGGCGTTACGAGCAGTACTTC; CDR3aa: CASSVGVGTGRYEQYF
j_gene: TRBJ2-7; abundance: .; d_gene: TRBD1; v_gene: TRBV5-6; len: 15; CDR3nt: TGTGCCAGCAGACAAAACGACAGGGGAACCTACGAGCAGTACTTC; CDR3aa: CASRQNDRGTYEQYF
j_gene: TRBJ1-4; abundance: .; d_gene: TRBD1; v_gene: TRBV7-9; len: 15; CDR3nt: TGTGCCAGCAGCTCCAAGGGGGCGCAGGATGAAAAACTGTTTTTT; CDR3aa: CASSSKGAQDEKLFF
j_gene: TRBJ2-7; abundance: .; d_gene: .; v_gene: TRBV3-1/TRBV3-2; len: 18; CDR3nt: TGTGCCAGCAGCCAAGATTTGGACTCCCAGGAGATAATCTACGAGCAGTACTTC; CDR3aa: CASSQDLDSQEIIYEQYF
j_gene: TRBJ2-3; abundance: .; d_gene: .; v_gene: TRBV1; len: 19; CDR3nt: TGCACCAGCAGCCAGGGGAAAAAGGGACTAGCGGGAGTCCCAGATACGCAGTATTTT; CDR3aa: CTSSQGKKGLAGVPDTQYF
j_gene: TRBJ1-2; abundance: .; d_gene: .; v_gene: TRBV6-5; len: 14; CDR3nt: TGTGCCAGCACCACATACTCGGGGGGCTATGGCTACACCTTC; CDR3aa: CASTTYSGGYGYTF
j_gene: TRBJ1-2; abundance: .; d_gene: TRBD1; v_gene: TRBV2; len: 14; CDR3nt: TGTGCCAGCAGCCGGGACAGCACTAACTATGGCTACACCTTC; CDR3aa: CASSRDSTNYGYTF
j_gene: TRBJ1-2; abundance: .; d_gene: .; v_gene: TRBV10-3; len: 12; CDR3nt: TGTGCCATCGGTTACAATAACTATGGCTACACCTTC; CDR3aa: CAIGYNNYGYTF
j_gene: TRBJ2-6; abundance: .; d_gene: TRBD1; v_gene: TRBV5-1; len: 20; CDR3nt: TGCGCCAGCAGCTTGGTGGTTCGTGGACAGGGGGTTTCTGGGGCCAACGTCCTGACTTTC; CDR3aa: CASSLVVRGQGVSGANVLTF
j_gene: TRBJ1-4; abundance: .; d_gene: .; v_gene: TRBV7-7; len: 15; CDR3nt: TGTGCTAGCAGCCTAACCGGGACGGCGGGGGAGAAACTGTTTTTT; CDR3aa: CASSLTGTAGEKLFF
j_gene: TRBJ1-6; abundance: .; d_gene: TRBD1; v_gene: TRBV11-2; len: 16; CDR3nt: TGTGCCAGCAGCTCGGGACAGGGGGAGTCCAATTCACCCCTCCACTTT; CDR3aa: CASSSGQGESNSPLHF
j_gene: TRBJ2-2; abundance: .; d_gene: .; v_gene: TRBV7-3; len: 16; CDR3nt: TGTGCCAGCAGCCCAACGCCGACACACCAGCCCGGGGAGCTGTTTTTT; CDR3aa: CASSPTPTHQPGELFF
j_gene: TRBJ2-3; abundance: once; d_gene: TRBD1; v_gene: TRBV7-3; len: 15; CDR3nt: TGTGCCAGCAGCCCCCGGGACAGCAGCACAGATACGCAGTATTTT; CDR3aa: CASSPRDSSTDTQYF
j_gene: TRBJ2-1; abundance: .; d_gene: TRBD2; v_gene: TRBV11-3; len: 18; CDR3nt: TGTGCCAGCAGCCCCGAGACTAGCGGGGGTAGCTCCTACAATGAGCAGTTCTTC; CDR3aa: CASSPETSGGSSYNEQFF
j_gene: TRBJ1-2; abundance: .; d_gene: .; v_gene: TRBV19; len: 14; CDR3nt: TGTGCCAGTAGTATAGGTAGCTCTATGAGTGGCTACACCTTC; CDR3aa: CASSIGSSMSGYTF
j_gene: TRBJ1-3; abundance: .; d_gene: .; v_gene: TRBV2; len: 12; CDR3nt: TGTGCCAGAGAGAGCTCTGGAAACACCATATATTTT; CDR3aa: CARESSGNTIYF
j_gene: TRBJ2-3; abundance: .; d_gene: TRBD2; v_gene: TRBV11-3; len: 16; CDR3nt: TGTGCCAGCAGCCTCGGTAGCGGGGGAAGCACAGATACGCAGTATTTT; CDR3aa: CASSLGSGGSTDTQYF
j_gene: TRBJ2-3; abundance: .; d_gene: TRBD1; v_gene: TRBV10-1; len: 19; CDR3nt: TGCGCCAGCAGTGTGTCTTTGAGACAGGGGGAAGATGTAGGGGATACGCAGTATTTT; CDR3aa: CASSVSLRQGEDVGDTQYF
j_gene: TRBJ2-5; abundance: .; d_gene: .; v_gene: TRBV3-1/TRBV3-2; len: 13; CDR3nt: TGTGCCAGCAGCCCTCGGGACAAAGAGACCCAGTACTTC; CDR3aa: CASSPRDKETQYF
j_gene: TRBJ2-7; abundance: .; d_gene: TRBD1; v_gene: TRBV5-1; len: 16; CDR3nt: TGCGCCAGCAGCCCCCGGGGACAGGGCATTGCATACGAGCAGTACTTC; CDR3aa: CASSPRGQGIAYEQYF
j_gene: TRBJ2-1; abundance: .; d_gene: .; v_gene: TRBV3-1/TRBV3-2; len: 19; CDR3nt: TGTGCCAGCAGCCCCCTCGGGGTAGTACCCATAAGCTCCTACAATGAGCAGTTCTTC; CDR3aa: CASSPLGVVPISSYNEQFF
j_gene: TRBJ2-2; abundance: .; d_gene: .; v_gene: TRBV5-4; len: 16; CDR3nt: TGTGCCAGCGCCAGGGTGGCGGGCGGGGACACCGGGGAGCTGTTTTTT; CDR3aa: CASARVAGGDTGELFF
j_gene: TRBJ2-5; abundance: once; d_gene: TRBD2; v_gene: TRBV2; len: 15; CDR3nt: TGTGCCAGCGACCCTAGCGGGGGGGCGTTCGAGACCCAGTACTTC; CDR3aa: CASDPSGGAFETQYF
j_gene: TRBJ1-1; abundance: .; d_gene: .; v_gene: TRBV3-1/TRBV3-2; len: 13; CDR3nt: TGTGCCAGCCGACACCTCATGAACACTGAAGCTTTCTTT; CDR3aa: CASRHLMNTEAFF
j_gene: TRBJ2-2; abundance: .; d_gene: .; v_gene: TRBV18; len: 15; CDR3nt: TGTGCCAGCTCACCGCAACAGGAAAACACCGGGGAGCTGTTTTTT; CDR3aa: CASSPQQENTGELFF
j_gene: TRBJ1-3; abundance: .; d_gene: .; v_gene: TRBV18; len: 16; CDR3nt: TGTGCCAGCTCACACATTCGAGGACTCTCTGGAAACACCATATATTTT; CDR3aa: CASSHIRGLSGNTIYF
j_gene: TRBJ2-4; abundance: .; d_gene: TRBD2; v_gene: TRBV7-2; len: 17; CDR3nt: TGTGCCAGCAGTCTAAGGTCTAGCGGGGTAGCCAAAAACATTCAGTACTTC; CDR3aa: CASSLRSSGVAKNIQYF
j_gene: TRBJ1-2; abundance: .; d_gene: .; v_gene: TRBV11-2; len: 14; CDR3nt: TGTGCCAGCAGCTTAGAACAGTACGGCATAGGCTACACCTTC; CDR3aa: CASSLEQYGIGYTF
j_gene: TRBJ1-1; abundance: .; d_gene: .; v_gene: TRBV25-1; len: 15; CDR3nt: TGTGCCAGCAGTGCGGGGGGGGCGGAGAACACTGAAGCTTTCTTT; CDR3aa: CASSAGGAENTEAFF
j_gene: TRBJ1-2; abundance: once; d_gene: TRBD1; v_gene: TRBV27; len: 13; CDR3nt: TGTGCCAGCAGTTACAGGGGTGGCAATGGCTACACCTTC; CDR3aa: CASSYRGGNGYTF
j_gene: TRBJ1-2; abundance: once; d_gene: .; v_gene: TRBV7-3; len: 12; CDR3nt: TGTTCGGACGGCCAGGGATTGGGTGGCTACACCTTC; CDR3aa: CSDGQGLGGYTF
j_gene: TRBJ2-3; abundance: .; d_gene: TRBD2; v_gene: TRBV5-1; len: 14; CDR3nt: TGCGCCAGCATGCGGGGGAGAAGCACAGATACGCAGTATTTT; CDR3aa: CASMRGRSTDTQYF
j_gene: TRBJ1-3; abundance: .; d_gene: TRBD1; v_gene: TRBV4-1; len: 17; CDR3nt: TGCGCCAGCAGCAGACAGGGTTCCTCGAGACCGGGAAACACCATATATTTT; CDR3aa: CASSRQGSSRPGNTIYF
j_gene: TRBJ2-7; abundance: .; d_gene: TRBD1; v_gene: TRBV6-5; len: 12; CDR3nt: TGTGCCAGCAGTAGACAGGGAGACGAGCAGTACTTC; CDR3aa: CASSRQGDEQYF
j_gene: TRBJ1-2; abundance: .; d_gene: .; v_gene: TRBV12-3/TRBV12-4; len: 12; CDR3nt: TGTGCCAGCAGTTTAGGAGGGTCGGGCTACACCTTC; CDR3aa: CASSLGGSGYTF
j_gene: TRBJ2-1; abundance: once; d_gene: TRBD1; v_gene: TRBV11-2; len: 16; CDR3nt: TGTGCCAGCAGATCCGCCTGGGGACAGGGTCACAATGAGCAGTTCTTC; CDR3aa: CASRSAWGQGHNEQFF
j_gene: TRBJ1-6; abundance: .; d_gene: .; v_gene: TRBV6-5; len: 13; CDR3nt: TGTGCCAGCAGTCCCGAGCAGACATCACCCCTCCACTTT; CDR3aa: CASSPEQTSPLHF
j_gene: TRBJ1-5; abundance: .; d_gene: TRBD1; v_gene: TRBV19; len: 14; CDR3nt: TGTGCCAGTAGTGGGACAGGGGCCAATCAGCCCCAGCATTTT; CDR3aa: CASSGTGANQPQHF
j_gene: TRBJ2-7; abundance: .; d_gene: .; v_gene: TRBV2; len: 13; CDR3nt: TGTGCCAGCAATGACGGGGTGACCTACGAGCAGTACTTC; CDR3aa: CASNDGVTYEQYF
j_gene: TRBJ2-7; abundance: .; d_gene: TRBD1; v_gene: TRBV10-3; len: 15; CDR3nt: TGTGCCATCAGTGAGTCCGACAGGGGTGGCTACGAGCAGTACTTC; CDR3aa: CAISESDRGGYEQYF
j_gene: TRBJ2-3; abundance: .; d_gene: .; v_gene: TRBV9; len: 12; CDR3nt: TGTGCCAGCAGCCTACCGGGAGATACGCAGTATTTT; CDR3aa: CASSLPGDTQYF
j_gene: TRBJ2-7; abundance: .; d_gene: .; v_gene: TRBV5-1; len: 13; CDR3nt: TGCGCCAGCAGCTTTAACAGGGTCTACGAGCAGTACTTC; CDR3aa: CASSFNRVYEQYF
j_gene: TRBJ1-2; abundance: .; d_gene: .; v_gene: TRBV5-4; len: 15; CDR3nt: TGTGCCAGCAGCCCCGGAGGCAACTCCAACTATGGCTACACCTTC; CDR3aa: CASSPGGNSNYGYTF
j_gene: TRBJ1-2; abundance: .; d_gene: TRBD1; v_gene: TRBV29-1; len: 15; CDR3nt: TGCAGCGCTCCGCGGACAGGGGGCGAAGACTATGGCTACACCTTC; CDR3aa: CSAPRTGGEDYGYTF
j_gene: TRBJ2-5; abundance: once; d_gene: TRBD2; v_gene: TRBV5-1; len: 17; CDR3nt: TGCGCCAGCAGCTTGGATGCGGCGGGGGGCACCCAAGAGACCCAGTACTTC; CDR3aa: CASSLDAAGGTQETQYF
j_gene: TRBJ1-1; abundance: .; d_gene: .; v_gene: TRBV29-1; len: 13; CDR3nt: TGCAGCGTTGTGGAATGGGCGTCTGCTGAAGCTTTCTTT; CDR3aa: CSVVEWASAEAFF
j_gene: TRBJ1-2; abundance: few; d_gene: .; v_gene: TRBV3-1/TRBV3-2; len: 13; CDR3nt: TGTGCCAGCAGCCTGACGAGGCAAAATGGCTACACCTTC; CDR3aa: CASSLTRQNGYTF
j_gene: TRBJ1-2; abundance: .; d_gene: .; v_gene: TRBV11-1; len: 13; CDR3nt: TGTGCCAGCAGCCTGGGACTGAGATCAGGCTACACCTTC; CDR3aa: CASSLGLRSGYTF
j_gene: TRBJ2-7; abundance: once; d_gene: TRBD2; v_gene: TRBV6-5; len: 15; CDR3nt: TGTGCCAGCCGGGGGCTAGCGGGAGTTCGGTACGAGCAGTACTTC; CDR3aa: CASRGLAGVRYEQYF